This T cell receptor beta chain was captured in a study of blood T cell repertoires in COVID-19. Overall study: The United States, Italy and Spain were the sources of the acute and convalescent COVID-19 samples.

The germline gives CDR1 SNHLY, CDR2 FYNNEI. V gave up 4 bases and J gave up 8 bases, with 12 bases separating them. This CDR3 has 13 residues. As originally analysed: Using reference gene primer amplification, nucleated cell counts were estimated. Produced via immunoSEQ multiplex PCR; TCRdb's table is partial and in-frame only. V and J calls and clone size are as listed in that table; D and trimming were resolved from the DNA. The sample shows around 330,000 clones, more than 75% of them seen only once. The chain uses TRBV2 and TRBJ1-3; the D is unclear. Sequencing was performed on peripheral blood. This TCR came from a woman between 50 and 59 years old with active or convalescent COVID-19. The CDR3, as DNA: TGTGCCAGCAGTGTTGGAGGGCAGGACACCATATATTTT. It specifies CASSVGGQDTIYF.